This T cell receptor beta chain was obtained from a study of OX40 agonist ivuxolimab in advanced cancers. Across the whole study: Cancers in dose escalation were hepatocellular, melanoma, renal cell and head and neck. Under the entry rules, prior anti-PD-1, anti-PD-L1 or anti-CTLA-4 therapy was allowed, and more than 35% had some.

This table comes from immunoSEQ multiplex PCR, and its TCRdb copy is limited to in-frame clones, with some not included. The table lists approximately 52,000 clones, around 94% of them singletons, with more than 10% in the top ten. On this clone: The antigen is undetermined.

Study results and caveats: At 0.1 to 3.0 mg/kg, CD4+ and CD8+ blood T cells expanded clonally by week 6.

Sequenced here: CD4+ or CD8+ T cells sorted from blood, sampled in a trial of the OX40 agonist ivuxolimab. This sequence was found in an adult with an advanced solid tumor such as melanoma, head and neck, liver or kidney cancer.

CDR3 nucleotides: TGTGCCTGGACTAGCGACACCGGGGAGCTGTTTTTT. Amino acids: CAWTSDTGELFF. The chain employs TRBV30 and TRBJ2-2, with D perhaps matching TRBD2 (6 bases). Germline CDR1 GTSNPN, CDR2 SVGIG (reference sequence). The V and J ends lost 4 bases and 3 bases respectively, with 6 bases between them. The CDR3 runs to 12 residues.